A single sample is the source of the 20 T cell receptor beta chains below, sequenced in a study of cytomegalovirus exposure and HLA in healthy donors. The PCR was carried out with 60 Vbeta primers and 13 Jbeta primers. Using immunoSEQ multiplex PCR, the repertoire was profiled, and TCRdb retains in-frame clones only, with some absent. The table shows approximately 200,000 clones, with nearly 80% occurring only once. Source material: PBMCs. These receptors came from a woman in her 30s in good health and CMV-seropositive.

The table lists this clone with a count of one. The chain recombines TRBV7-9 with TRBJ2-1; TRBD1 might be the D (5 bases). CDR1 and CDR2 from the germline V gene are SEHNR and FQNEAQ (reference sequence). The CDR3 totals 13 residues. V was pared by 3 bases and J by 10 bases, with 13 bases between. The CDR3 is CASSLLGVEEQFF. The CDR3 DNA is TGTGCCAGCAGCTTGTTAGGGGTGGAGGAGCAGTTCTTC.

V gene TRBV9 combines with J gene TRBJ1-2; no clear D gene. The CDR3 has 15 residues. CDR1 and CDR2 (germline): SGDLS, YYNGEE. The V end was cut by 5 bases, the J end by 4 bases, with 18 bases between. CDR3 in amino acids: CASSGWEAGRYGYTF. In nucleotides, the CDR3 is TGTGCCAGCAGTGGATGGGAGGCAGGACGCTATGGCTACACCTTC.

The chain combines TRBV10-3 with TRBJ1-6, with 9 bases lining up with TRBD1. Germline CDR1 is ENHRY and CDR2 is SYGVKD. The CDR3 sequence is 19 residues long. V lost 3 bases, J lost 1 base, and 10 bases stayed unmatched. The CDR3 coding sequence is TGTGCCATCAGTGAACTAAAGACAGGACAGGGGTCCTATAATTCACCCCTCCACTTT. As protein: CAISELKTGQGSYNSPLHF.

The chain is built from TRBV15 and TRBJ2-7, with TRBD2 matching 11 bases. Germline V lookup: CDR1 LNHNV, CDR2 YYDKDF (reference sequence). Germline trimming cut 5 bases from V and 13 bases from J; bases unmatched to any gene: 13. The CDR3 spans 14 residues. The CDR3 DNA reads TGTGCCACCAGCCCCCGAGGCGATAGCGGGAGGGTATACTTC. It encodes CATSPRGDSGRVYF. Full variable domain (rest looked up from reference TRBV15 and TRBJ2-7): DAMVIQNPRYQVTQFGKPVTLSCSQTLNHNVMYWYQQKSSQAPKLLFHYYDKDFNNEADTPDNFQSRRPNTSFCFLDIRSPGLGDTAMYLCATSPRGDSGRVYFGPGTRLTVT.

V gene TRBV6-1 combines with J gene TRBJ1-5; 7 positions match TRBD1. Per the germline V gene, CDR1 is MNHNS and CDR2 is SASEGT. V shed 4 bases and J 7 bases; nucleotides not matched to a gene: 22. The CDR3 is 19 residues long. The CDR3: CASSVLGGEGAVLWQPQHF. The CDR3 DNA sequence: TGTGCCAGCAGTGTTCTCGGGGGGGAGGGGGCCGTTTTATGGCAGCCCCAGCATTTT.

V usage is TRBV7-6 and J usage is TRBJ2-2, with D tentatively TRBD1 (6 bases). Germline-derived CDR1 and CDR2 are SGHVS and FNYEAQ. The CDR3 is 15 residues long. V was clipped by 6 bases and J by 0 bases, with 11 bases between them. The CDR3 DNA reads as TGTGCCAGCAGGACAGGAATCGCGAACACCGGGGAGCTGTTTTTT. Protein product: CASRTGIANTGELFF.

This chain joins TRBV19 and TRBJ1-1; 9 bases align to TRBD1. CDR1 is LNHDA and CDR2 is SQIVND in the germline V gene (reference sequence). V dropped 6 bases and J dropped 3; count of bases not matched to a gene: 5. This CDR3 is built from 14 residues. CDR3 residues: CASRDRGGHTEAFF. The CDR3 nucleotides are TGTGCCAGTAGGGACAGGGGCGGACACACTGAAGCTTTCTTT.

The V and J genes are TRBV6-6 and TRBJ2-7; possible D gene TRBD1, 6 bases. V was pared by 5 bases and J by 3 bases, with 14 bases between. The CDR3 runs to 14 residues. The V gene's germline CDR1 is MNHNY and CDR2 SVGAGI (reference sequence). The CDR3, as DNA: TGTGCCAGCAGTGATCAGACAGGTCTCTACGAGCAGTACTTC. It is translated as CASSDQTGLYEQYF.

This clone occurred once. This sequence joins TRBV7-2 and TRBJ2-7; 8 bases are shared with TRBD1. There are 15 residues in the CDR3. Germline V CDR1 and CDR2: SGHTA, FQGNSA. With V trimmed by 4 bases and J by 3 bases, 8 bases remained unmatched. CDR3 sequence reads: CASSSGQDYVYEQYF. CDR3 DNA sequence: TGTGCCAGCAGCTCGGGACAGGATTACGTCTACGAGCAGTACTTC.

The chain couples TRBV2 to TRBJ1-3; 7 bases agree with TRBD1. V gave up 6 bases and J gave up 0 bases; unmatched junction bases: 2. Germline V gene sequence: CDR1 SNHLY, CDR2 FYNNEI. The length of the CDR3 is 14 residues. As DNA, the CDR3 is TGTGCCAGCAGCGGGACAGTCTCTGGAAACACCATATATTTT. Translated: CASSGTVSGNTIYF.

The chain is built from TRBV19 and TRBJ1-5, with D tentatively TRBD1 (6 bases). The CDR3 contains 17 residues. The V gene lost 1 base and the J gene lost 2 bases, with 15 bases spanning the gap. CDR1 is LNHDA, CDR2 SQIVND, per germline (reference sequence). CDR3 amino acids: CASSIGTALLGNQPQHF. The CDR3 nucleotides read TGTGCCAGTAGTATAGGGACAGCCCTCCTGGGCAATCAGCCCCAGCATTTT.

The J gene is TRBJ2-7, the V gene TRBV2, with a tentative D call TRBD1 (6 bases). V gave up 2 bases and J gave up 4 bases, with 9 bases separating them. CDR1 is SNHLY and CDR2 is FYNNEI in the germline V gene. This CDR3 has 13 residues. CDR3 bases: TGTGCCAGCAGTGAAAACAGGGATTACGAGCAGTACTTC. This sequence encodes CASSENRDYEQYF.

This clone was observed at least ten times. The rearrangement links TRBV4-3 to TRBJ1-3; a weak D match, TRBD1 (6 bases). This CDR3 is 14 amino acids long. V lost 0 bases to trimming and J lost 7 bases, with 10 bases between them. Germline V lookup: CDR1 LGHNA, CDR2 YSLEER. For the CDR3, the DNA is TGCGCCAGCAGCCAAGAATTAAGGGGGAACACCATATATTTT. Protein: CASSQELRGNTIYF.

The CDR3 reads CASSGPDSRTYEQYF. Written as DNA, the CDR3 is TGTGCCAGCAGTGGCCCGGACAGCAGAACCTACGAGCAGTACTTC. The chain carries TRBV2 and TRBJ2-7; a possible D gene is TRBD1 (6 bases). Per the germline V gene, CDR1 is SNHLY and CDR2 is FYNNEI. Trimming removed 4 bases at V and 2 bases at J, with 15 bases between. This CDR3 spans 15 amino acids.

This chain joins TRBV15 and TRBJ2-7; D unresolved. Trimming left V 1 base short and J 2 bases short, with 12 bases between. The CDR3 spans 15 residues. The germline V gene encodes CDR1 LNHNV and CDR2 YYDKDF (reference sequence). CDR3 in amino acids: CATSRGTGSPYEQYF. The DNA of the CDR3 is TGTGCCACCAGCAGAGGTACGGGTAGTCCCTACGAGCAGTACTTC. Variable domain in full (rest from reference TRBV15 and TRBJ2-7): DAMVIQNPRYQVTQFGKPVTLSCSQTLNHNVMYWYQQKSSQAPKLLFHYYDKDFNNEADTPDNFQSRRPNTSFCFLDIRSPGLGDTAMYLCATSRGTGSPYEQYFGPGTRLTVT.

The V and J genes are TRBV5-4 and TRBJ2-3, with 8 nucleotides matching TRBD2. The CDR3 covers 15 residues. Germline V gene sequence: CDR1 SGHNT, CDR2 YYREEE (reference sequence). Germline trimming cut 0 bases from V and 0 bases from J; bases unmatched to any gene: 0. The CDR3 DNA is TGTGCCAGCAGCTTGGGACTAGCGAGCACAGATACGCAGTATTTT. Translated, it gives CASSLGLASTDTQYF.

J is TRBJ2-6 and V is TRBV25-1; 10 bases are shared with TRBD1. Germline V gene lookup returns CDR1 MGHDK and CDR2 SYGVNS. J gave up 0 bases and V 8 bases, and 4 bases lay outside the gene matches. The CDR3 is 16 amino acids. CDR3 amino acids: CASWGQGSSGANVLTF. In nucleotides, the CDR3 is TGTGCCAGCTGGGGACAGGGGAGCTCTGGGGCCAACGTCCTGACTTTC.

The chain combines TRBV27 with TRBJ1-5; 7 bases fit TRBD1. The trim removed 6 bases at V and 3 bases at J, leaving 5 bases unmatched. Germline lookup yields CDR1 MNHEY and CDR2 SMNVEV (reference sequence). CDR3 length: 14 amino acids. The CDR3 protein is CASSTTGYNQPQHF. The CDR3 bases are TGTGCCAGCAGCACGACAGGGTACAATCAGCCCCAGCATTTT.

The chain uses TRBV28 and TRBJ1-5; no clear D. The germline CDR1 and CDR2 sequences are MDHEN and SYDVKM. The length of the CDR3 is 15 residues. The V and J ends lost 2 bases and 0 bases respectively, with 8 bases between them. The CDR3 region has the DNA TGTGCCAGCAGTTTACCGCGGGATAGCAATCAGCCCCAGCATTTT. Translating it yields CASSLPRDSNQPQHF. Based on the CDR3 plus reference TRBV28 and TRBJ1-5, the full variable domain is DVKVTQSSRYLVKRTGEKVFLECVQDMDHENMFWYRQDPGLGLRLIYFSYDVKMKEKGDIPEGYSVSREKKERFSLILESASTNQTSMYLCASSLPRDSNQPQHFGDGTRLSIL.

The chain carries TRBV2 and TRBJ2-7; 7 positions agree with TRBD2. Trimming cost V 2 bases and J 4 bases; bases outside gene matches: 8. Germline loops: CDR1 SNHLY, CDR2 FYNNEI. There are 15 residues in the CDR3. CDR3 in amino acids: CASSERTGGQYEQYF. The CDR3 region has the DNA TGTGCCAGCAGTGAAAGAACGGGGGGTCAGTACGAGCAGTACTTC. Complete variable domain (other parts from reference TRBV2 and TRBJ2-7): EPEVTQTPSHQVTQMGQEVILRCVPISNHLYFYWYRQILGQKVEFLVSFYNNEISEKSEIFDDQFSVERPDGSNFTLKIRSTKLEDSAMYFCASSERTGGQYEQYFGPGTRLTVT.